This entry describes one T cell receptor (beta chain). What it binds is unknown. This sample stems from a study of CD8+ T cells in alopecia areata. Study overall: For the treated group, dosing was oral tofacitinib at 5 to 10 mg twice daily. The SALT score measured affected scalp surface percentage in treated patients.

Extracted from the samples, RNA was reverse transcribed into cDNA to serve as the sequencing template. Measured with immunoSEQ multiplex PCR; TCRdb has only the in-frame clones, and not every one. Among 150,000 to 250,000 clones listed, 45% to 75% were seen once. Study-wide findings and caveats: Especially in alopecia totalis/universalis, lesional scalp showed greater clonality than normal scalp did.

The sample's treatment: oral pan-JAK inhibitor, 5-10 mg twice daily. Both peripheral blood and punch biopsies of lesional scalp skin were obtained from patients who had alopecia areata. CDR3 length: 10 amino acids. Between the trimmed V and J ends, which lost 8 bases and 5 bases, there was a span of 6 bases. Germline assignment: CDR1 LNHDA and CDR2 SQIVND (reference sequence). The sequences come from CD4+ T cells sorted from blood, collected at week 4, from a patient treated with tofacitinib. The chain links TRBV19 to TRBJ2-5, with D uncertain. The origin of this receptor is a human donor with alopecia areata. The CDR3 DNA reads as TGTGCCAGTCTAGGGGAGACCCAGTACTTC. Translated, it gives CASLGETQYF.